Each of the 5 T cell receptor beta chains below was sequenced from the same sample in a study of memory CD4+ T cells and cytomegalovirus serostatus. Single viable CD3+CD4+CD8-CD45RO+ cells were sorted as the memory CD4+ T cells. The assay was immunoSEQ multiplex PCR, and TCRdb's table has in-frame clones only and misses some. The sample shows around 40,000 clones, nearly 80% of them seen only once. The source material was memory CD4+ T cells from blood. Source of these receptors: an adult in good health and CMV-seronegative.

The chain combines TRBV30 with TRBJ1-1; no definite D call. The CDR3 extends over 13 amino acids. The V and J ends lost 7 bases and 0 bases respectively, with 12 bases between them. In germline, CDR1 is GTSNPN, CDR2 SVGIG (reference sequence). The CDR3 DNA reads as TGTGCCTCACGCCGCGGCCTGAACACTGAAGCTTTCTTT. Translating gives CASRRGLNTEAFF. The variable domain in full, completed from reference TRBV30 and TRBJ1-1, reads SQTIHQWPATLVQPVGSPLSLECTVEGTSNPNLYWYRQAAGRGLQLLFYSVGIGQISSEVPQNLSASRPQDRQFILSSKKLLLSDSGFYLCASRRGLNTEAFFGQGTRLTVV.

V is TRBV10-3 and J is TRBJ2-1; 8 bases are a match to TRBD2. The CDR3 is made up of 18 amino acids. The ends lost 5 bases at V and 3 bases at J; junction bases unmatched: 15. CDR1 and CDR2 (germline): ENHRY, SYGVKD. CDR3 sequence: CAISKALTGTRSYNEQFF. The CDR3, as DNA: TGTGCCATCAGTAAAGCCCTGACCGGGACTAGAAGCTACAATGAGCAGTTCTTC.

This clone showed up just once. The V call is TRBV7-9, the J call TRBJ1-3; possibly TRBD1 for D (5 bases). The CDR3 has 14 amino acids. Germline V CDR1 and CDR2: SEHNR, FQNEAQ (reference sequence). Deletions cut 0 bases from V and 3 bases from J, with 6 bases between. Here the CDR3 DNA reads TGTGCCAGCAGCTTAGCGGGGGATGGAAACACCATATATTTT. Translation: CASSLAGDGNTIYF.

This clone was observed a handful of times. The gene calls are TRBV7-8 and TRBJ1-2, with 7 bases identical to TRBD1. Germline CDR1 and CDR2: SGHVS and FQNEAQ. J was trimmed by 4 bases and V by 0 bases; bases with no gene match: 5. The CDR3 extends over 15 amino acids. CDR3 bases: TGTGCCAGCAGCTTAGCCTTGACAGGGTCCTATGGCTACACCTTC. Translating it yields CASSLALTGSYGYTF.

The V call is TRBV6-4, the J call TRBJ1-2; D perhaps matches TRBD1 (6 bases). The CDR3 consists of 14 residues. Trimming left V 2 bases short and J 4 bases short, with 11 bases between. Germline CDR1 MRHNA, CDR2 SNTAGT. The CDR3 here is CASSDRRGRYGYTF. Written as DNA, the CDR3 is TGTGCCAGCAGTGACCGCAGGGGACGCTATGGCTACACCTTC.